These 14 T cell receptor beta chains came from one sample sequenced in a study of cytomegalovirus exposure and HLA in healthy donors. The PCR was carried out with 60 Vbeta primers and 13 Jbeta primers. Sequencing used immunoSEQ multiplex PCR; TCRdb keeps in-frame clones, though not all of them. The profile shows 150,000 to 200,000 clones, more than 70% of them singletons. Sequenced sample: PBMCs. Every receptor here comes from a boy aged 5-17 years in good health and CMV-seronegative.

The chain employs TRBV7-8 and TRBJ1-1; no clear D. The CDR3 has 16 residues. The germline CDR1 and CDR2 sequences are SGHVS and FQNEAQ. Trimming left V 5 bases short and J 3 bases short, with 19 bases between. CDR3 coding DNA: TGTGCCAGCAGCCCCGTCGGGGAAGGTAGCGACACTGAAGCTTTCTTT. Translated, it gives CASSPVGEGSDTEAFF.

The chain combines TRBV27 with TRBJ1-5; 7 positions agree with TRBD1. In germline, CDR1 is MNHEY, CDR2 SMNVEV (reference sequence). Unmatched junction bases numbered 4, after V lost 2 bases and J lost 0 bases. CDR3 length: 16 residues. The CDR3 DNA sequence: TGTGCCAGCAGTTTAAAGGGGGCCCCTAGCAATCAGCCCCAGCATTTT. It specifies CASSLKGAPSNQPQHF.

The rearrangement uses TRBV7-8 and TRBJ1-6, with 8 bases fitting TRBD1. The CDR3 extends over 16 amino acids. Germline CDR1 and CDR2: SGHVS and FQNEAQ. The trim removed 5 bases at V and 7 bases at J, leaving 10 bases unmatched. The CDR3 spells CASSLDRGSPNSPLHF. Here the CDR3 DNA reads TGTGCCAGCAGCCTCGACAGGGGCTCCCCCAATTCACCCCTCCACTTT.

This clone was picked up a small number of times. This rearrangement joins TRBV4-1 to TRBJ2-3, with TRBD1 as a possible D gene (6 bases). Germline lookup yields CDR1 MGHRA and CDR2 YSYEKL. This CDR3 has 16 residues. V was clipped by 3 bases and J by 3 bases, with 16 bases between them. CDR3: CASSHGPGDPTDTQYF. The CDR3, as DNA: TGCGCCAGCAGCCACGGGCCAGGGGACCCGACAGATACGCAGTATTTT.

The J gene is TRBJ1-2, the V gene TRBV30, with D perhaps matching TRBD1 (6 bases). V gave up 0 bases and J gave up 3 bases, with 11 bases separating them. The CDR3 is 14 residues long. Looked up from germline, CDR1 is GTSNPN and CDR2 is SVGIG (reference sequence). The CDR3 sequence is CAWSVDRADYGYTF. In nucleotides, the CDR3 is TGTGCCTGGAGTGTGGACAGAGCAGACTATGGCTACACCTTC.

The V call is TRBV2, the J call TRBJ1-1, with D possibly matching TRBD1 (6 bases). Germline V CDR1 and CDR2: SNHLY, FYNNEI. V was shortened by 5 bases and J by 1 base, with 8 bases between the two germline ends. CDR3 length equals 13 residues. The CDR3 DNA reads TGTGCCAGCAGTTTGACAGGGAACACTGAAGCTTTCTTT. The encoded protein is CASSLTGNTEAFF.

The chain is built from TRBV25-1 and TRBJ1-1; the D is unclear. The germline V and J ends were trimmed by 2 bases and 1 base, with 5 bases remaining between them. The germline V gene has CDR1 MGHDK and CDR2 SYGVNS. The CDR3 has 13 residues. The CDR3 DNA is TGTGCCAGCAGTGAAAAGCCGAACACTGAAGCTTTCTTT. Translating gives CASSEKPNTEAFF. Variable domain in full (rest from reference TRBV25-1 and TRBJ1-1): EADIYQTPRYLVIGTGKKITLECSQTMGHDKMYWYQQDPGMELHLIHYSYGVNSTEKGDLSSESTVSRIRTEHFPLTLESARPSHTSQYLCASSEKPNTEAFFGQGTRLTVV.

The V and J genes are TRBV9 and TRBJ1-5; 12 nucleotides line up with TRBD1. The CDR3 has 16 residues. The ends lost 2 bases at V and 8 bases at J; junction bases unmatched: 8. CDR1 is SGDLS, CDR2 YYNGEE, per germline. CDR3 in amino acids: CASSVGTGGLGEPQHF. CDR3 sequence (DNA): TGTGCCAGCAGCGTTGGGACAGGGGGCTTGGGTGAGCCCCAGCATTTT.

CDR3: CASSGTSGDGTDTQYF. In nucleotides, the CDR3 is TGTGCCAGCAGTGGCACTAGCGGGGATGGCACAGATACGCAGTATTTT. This chain connects TRBV6-4 to TRBJ2-3; 10 bases are a match to TRBD2. Trimming cost V 4 bases and J 1 base; bases outside gene matches: 5. The CDR3 consists of 16 residues. Germline CDR1 reads MRHNA; CDR2 reads SNTAGT.

The chain has TRBV23-1 and TRBJ1-5; the D gene is possibly TRBD1 (6 bases). TRBV23-1 is treated as an ORF (open reading frame) with a function not yet certain. V was cut by 4 bases and J by 0 bases, with 25 bases left in between. The CDR3 totals 20 residues. The CDR3 nucleotides are TGCGCCAGCAGTCCGACTGGGAACAGGGCGGGGGTTTATAGCAATCAGCCCCAGCATTTT. It encodes CASSPTGNRAGVYSNQPQHF.

A note on this clone: This sample includes further DNA sequences coding for the same CDR3. The chain combines TRBV5-1 with TRBJ2-3, with D unresolved. This CDR3 is built from 14 residues. Germline assignment: CDR1 SGHRS and CDR2 YFSETQ. The V end was cut by 1 base, the J end by 0 bases, with 6 bases between. The CDR3 spells CASSLIASTDTQYF. The CDR3 DNA reads TGCGCCAGCAGCTTGATAGCTAGCACAGATACGCAGTATTTT.

The chain combines TRBV6-1 with TRBJ2-7; D remains unclear. CDR1 and CDR2 (germline): MNHNS, SASEGT. Trimming took 1 base from V and 4 from J, leaving 5 bases between them. There are 12 residues in the CDR3. CDR3 region: CASSEDAYEQYF. The DNA for the CDR3 is TGTGCCAGCAGTGAAGACGCGTACGAGCAGTACTTC.

The rearrangement links TRBV19 to TRBJ2-3; the match to TRBD2 covers 9 bases. CDR3 size: 15 residues. The trim removed 2 bases at V and 5 bases at J, leaving 5 bases unmatched. Germline V gene sequence: CDR1 LNHDA, CDR2 SQIVND (reference sequence). The CDR3 DNA reads as TGTGCCAGTAGTATAAATAGCGGGAGAATAGATACGCAGTATTTT. Translated, it gives CASSINSGRIDTQYF.

This chain links TRBV9 with TRBJ2-2, with 10 positions matching TRBD2. V trimming: 5 bases; J trimming: 7 bases; junction bases outside the gene matches: 11. CDR1 and CDR2 from the germline V gene are SGDLS and YYNGEE. The CDR3 covers 16 residues. The CDR3 bases are TGTGCCAGCAGAGCCTCTAGCGGGAGTGGGCACGGGGAGCTGTTTTTT. Translating it yields CASRASSGSGHGELFF.